This passage covers 10 T cell receptor beta chains from one sample sequenced in a study of human thymus T cells. The table came from immunoSEQ multiplex PCR; TCRdb's copy has only in-frame clones and leaves some out. Found here are tens of thousands of clones, 95% of them singletons; the top ten hold about 0.03%. Corrective heart surgery yielded the resections from which the thymus tissue came. Sequenced: thymus tissue. Source of these receptors: a girl less than two years old with a congenital heart defect but otherwise immunologically healthy.

V usage is TRBV19 and J usage is TRBJ1-1; D may be TRBD1 (6 bases). Germline CDR1 reads LNHDA; CDR2 reads SQIVND (reference sequence). The CDR3 length is 13 residues. Trimming left V 8 bases short and J 1 base short, with 11 bases between. CDR3 in amino acids: CASWTASNTEAFF. CDR3 nucleotide sequence: TGTGCCAGTTGGACAGCCTCGAACACTGAAGCTTTCTTT.

Here the CDR3 DNA reads TGTGCCAGCAGTGACTCCGCCGGTAGTCCCCCAGATACGCAGTATTTT. Its protein product is CASSDSAGSPPDTQYF. The chain uses TRBV6-4 and TRBJ2-3, with unresolved D. V was trimmed by 0 bases and J by 4 bases, leaving 14 bases between them. The CDR3 totals 16 residues. Germline CDR1 reads MRHNA; CDR2 reads SNTAGT.

V gene TRBV9 combines with J gene TRBJ1-1, with D possibly TRBD1 on 5 matching bases. The CDR3 extends over 15 amino acids. The germline V gene has CDR1 SGDLS and CDR2 YYNGEE. The V gene lost 6 bases and the J gene lost 0 bases, with 15 bases spanning the gap. The CDR3 is CASNNRTSMNTEAFF. CDR3 DNA: TGTGCCAGCAATAACAGGACAAGTATGAACACTGAAGCTTTCTTT.

As DNA, the CDR3 is TGTGCCAGCAGTCGTAGGACAGTTTCCTACGAGCAGTACTTC. This codes for CASSRRTVSYEQYF. J is TRBJ2-7 and V is TRBV6-5; D perhaps matches TRBD1 (6 bases). Trimming cost V 5 bases and J 1 base, with 12 bases left between them. CDR3 length equals 14 residues. Germline CDR1 reads MNHEY; CDR2 reads SVGAGI.

The rearrangement joins TRBV6-4 to TRBJ1-1; D uncertain. Trimming pared 3 bases from V and 2 bases from J, leaving 7 bases between. This CDR3 is built from 13 residues. Germline CDR1 reads MRHNA; CDR2 reads SNTAGT. The CDR3 DNA reads TGTGCCAGCAGTGAGGGCGGCAACACTGAAGCTTTCTTT. Amino acid sequence: CASSEGGNTEAFF.

The rearrangement uses TRBV6-1 and TRBJ2-3; 7 bases are shared with TRBD2. V was pared by 5 bases and J by 1 base, with 6 bases of the junction left unmatched. This CDR3 has 15 amino acids. Germline V gene data show CDR1 as MNHNS and CDR2 as SASEGT. CDR3 nucleotides: TGTGCCAGCAGTAATTGGGCGGGAGGCACAGATACGCAGTATTTT. Residues: CASSNWAGGTDTQYF.

A single count supports this clone. This sequence joins TRBV27 and TRBJ1-1; D possibly corresponds to TRBD1 (5 bases). Trimming took 4 bases from V and 1 from J, leaving 10 bases between them. The germline gives CDR1 MNHEY, CDR2 SMNVEV (reference sequence). The CDR3 is 14 amino acids. As DNA, the CDR3 is TGTGCCAGCAGTTGGGAGGGGCCGAACACTGAAGCTTTCTTT. Residues: CASSWEGPNTEAFF.

The chain joins TRBV7-9 to TRBJ1-1; D ambiguous. Germline CDR1 is SEHNR and CDR2 is FQNEAQ (reference sequence). The CDR3 spans 18 residues. The V gene lost 1 base and the J gene lost 4 bases, with 22 bases spanning the gap. This CDR3 reads CASSLGAEGNSSGTEAFF. The CDR3 DNA sequence: TGTGCCAGCAGCTTAGGTGCGGAGGGAAACTCATCAGGCACTGAAGCTTTCTTT.

The rearrangement joins TRBV5-1 to TRBJ2-7; D might be TRBD1 or TRBD2, each matching 7 bases. This CDR3 is built from 16 residues. Trimming left V 3 bases short and J 4 bases short, with 20 bases between. The germline CDR1 and CDR2 sequences are SGHRS and YFSETQ. The CDR3 is CASSWEGAMEWYEQYF. DNA for the CDR3: TGCGCCAGCAGCTGGGAGGGGGCCATGGAGTGGTACGAGCAGTACTTC.

The gene calls are TRBV15 and TRBJ2-3; no clear D. V was clipped by 2 bases and J by 2 bases, with 5 bases between them. In germline, CDR1 is LNHNV, CDR2 YYDKDF (reference sequence). The CDR3 totals 13 residues. This CDR3 reads CATSRSTTDTQYF. The DNA for the CDR3 is TGTGCCACCAGCAGATCGACCACAGATACGCAGTATTTT. The full variable domain, with the rest looked up from reference TRBV15 and TRBJ2-3, is DAMVIQNPRYQVTQFGKPVTLSCSQTLNHNVMYWYQQKSSQAPKLLFHYYDKDFNNEADTPDNFQSRRPNTSFCFLDIRSPGLGDTAMYLCATSRSTTDTQYFGPGTRLTVL.